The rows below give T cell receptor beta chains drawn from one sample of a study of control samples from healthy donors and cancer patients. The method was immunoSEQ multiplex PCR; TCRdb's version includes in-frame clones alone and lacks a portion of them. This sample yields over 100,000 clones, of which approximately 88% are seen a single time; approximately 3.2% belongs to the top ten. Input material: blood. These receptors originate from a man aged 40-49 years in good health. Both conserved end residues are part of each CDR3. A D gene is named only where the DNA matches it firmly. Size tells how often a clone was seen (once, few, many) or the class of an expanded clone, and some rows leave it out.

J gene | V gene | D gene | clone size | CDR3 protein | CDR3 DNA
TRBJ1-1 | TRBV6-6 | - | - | CASSDSNTEAFF | TGTGCCAGCAGTGACAGTAACACTGAAGCTTTCTTT
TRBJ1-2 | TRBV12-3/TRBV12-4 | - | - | CASSFSGAGYTF | TGTGCCAGCAGTTTCTCGGGGGCTGGCTACACCTTC
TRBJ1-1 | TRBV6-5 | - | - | CASSYSVLQGNTEAFF | TGTGCCAGCAGTTACTCGGTTCTACAGGGGAACACTGAAGCTTTCTTT
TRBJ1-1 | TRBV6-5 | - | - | CASSYSSANTEAFF | TGTGCCAGCAGTTACTCGAGCGCGAACACTGAAGCTTTCTTT
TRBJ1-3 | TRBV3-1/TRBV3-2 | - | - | CASSRKTGSGNTIYF | TGTGCCAGCAGCCGGAAGACAGGATCTGGAAACACCATATATTTT
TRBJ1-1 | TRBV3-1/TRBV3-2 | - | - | CASTGHTEAFF | TGTGCCAGCACCGGTCACACTGAAGCTTTCTTT
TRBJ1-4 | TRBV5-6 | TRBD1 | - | CASSLGNRGLNEKLFF | TGTGCCAGCAGCTTGGGGAACAGGGGCCTTAATGAAAAACTGTTTTTT
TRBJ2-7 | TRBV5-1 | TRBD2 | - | CASSWGGVGVEQYF | TGCGCCAGCAGCTGGGGGGGGGTTGGGGTCGAGCAGTACTTC
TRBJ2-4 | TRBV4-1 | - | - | CASSQEGTGLAKNIQYF | TGCGCCAGCAGCCAAGAGGGAACAGGGCTAGCCAAAAACATTCAGTACTTC
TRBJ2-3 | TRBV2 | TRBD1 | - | CASIAQGAYTDTQYF | TGTGCCAGCATTGCACAGGGGGCGTACACAGATACGCAGTATTTT
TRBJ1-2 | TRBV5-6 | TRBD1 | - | CASSLKGQSSGYGYTF | TGTGCCAGCAGCTTAAAGGGACAGTCTTCTGGCTATGGCTACACCTTC
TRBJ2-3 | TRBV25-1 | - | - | CATQGSSRATDTQYF | TGTGCCACCCAAGGTTCTAGCCGAGCCACAGATACGCAGTATTTT
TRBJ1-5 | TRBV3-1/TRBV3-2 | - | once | CASSLGDKAQHF | TGTGCCAGCAGCCTCGGGGACAAGGCCCAGCATTTT
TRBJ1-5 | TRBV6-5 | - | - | CASSPDPNQPQHF | TGTGCCAGCAGCCCAGACCCTAATCAGCCCCAGCATTTT
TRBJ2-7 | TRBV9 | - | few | CASSVGGSYEQYF | TGTGCCAGCAGCGTAGGGGGGTCCTACGAGCAGTACTTC
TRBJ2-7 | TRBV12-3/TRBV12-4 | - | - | CASSFQLNYEQYF | TGTGCCAGCAGTTTCCAACTGAACTACGAGCAGTACTTC
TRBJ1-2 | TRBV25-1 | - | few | CASSEPGGGYGYTF | TGTGCCAGCAGTGAACCAGGAGGAGGGTATGGCTACACCTTC
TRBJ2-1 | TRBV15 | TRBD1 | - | CATREGQGIHHEQFF | TGTGCCACCAGGGAGGGACAGGGAATCCATCATGAGCAGTTCTTC
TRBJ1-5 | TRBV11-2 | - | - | CASSLGQGTGQPQHF | TGTGCCAGCAGCTTAGGGCAGGGGACGGGTCAGCCCCAGCATTTT
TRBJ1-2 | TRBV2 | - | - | CVSSVGSSGRNYGYTF | TGTGTCAGCAGTGTAGGCTCATCGGGACGGAACTATGGCTACACCTTC
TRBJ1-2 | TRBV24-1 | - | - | CATSDPYNYGYTF | TGTGCCACCAGTGACCCCTACAACTATGGCTACACCTTC
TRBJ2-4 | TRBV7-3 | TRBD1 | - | CASSPTPGQGIIQYF | TGTGCCAGCAGCCCCACCCCGGGACAGGGGATCATTCAGTACTTC
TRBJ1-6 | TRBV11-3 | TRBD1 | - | CASSKGQGNTNSPLHF | TGTGCCAGCAGCAAGGGACAGGGGAACACTAATTCACCCCTCCACTTT
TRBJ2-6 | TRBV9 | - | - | CASSVAGDGANVLTF | TGTGCCAGCAGCGTAGCAGGGGATGGGGCCAACGTCCTGACTTTC
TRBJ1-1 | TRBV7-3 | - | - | CASSEYRNTEAFF | TGTGCCAGCAGCGAATACAGGAACACTGAAGCTTTCTTT
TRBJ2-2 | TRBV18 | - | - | CASSPLSPAGTGELFF | TGTGCCAGCTCACCATTGAGCCCCGCCGGGACCGGGGAGCTGTTTTTT
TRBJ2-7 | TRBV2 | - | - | CASADTGMESYEQYF | TGTGCCAGCGCCGACACTGGGATGGAATCCTACGAGCAGTACTTC
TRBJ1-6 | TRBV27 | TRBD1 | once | CASSDRGFNSPLHF | TGTGCCAGCAGTGACAGGGGGTTTAATTCACCCCTCCACTTT
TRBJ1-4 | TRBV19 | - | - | CASSIGTLTTNEKLFF | TGTGCCAGTAGTATCGGGACACTTACAACTAATGAAAAACTGTTTTTT
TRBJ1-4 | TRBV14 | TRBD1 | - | CASSRQGASNEKLFF | TGTGCCAGCAGTCGACAGGGGGCCTCTAATGAAAAACTGTTTTTT
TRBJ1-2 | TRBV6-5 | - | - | CASSRQYLTNYGYTF | TGTGCCAGCAGTCGACAGTACCTAACTAACTATGGCTACACCTTC
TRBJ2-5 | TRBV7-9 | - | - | CASSETIEETQYF | TGTGCCAGCAGCGAGACTATCGAAGAGACCCAGTACTTC
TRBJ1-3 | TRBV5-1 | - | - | CASSLDPNSGNTIYF | TGCGCCAGCAGCTTGGATCCCAACTCTGGAAACACCATATATTTT
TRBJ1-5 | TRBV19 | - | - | CASTEGNQPQHF | TGTGCCAGTACAGAGGGCAATCAGCCCCAGCATTTT
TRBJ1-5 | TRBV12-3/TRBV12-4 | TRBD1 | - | CASSPQGGPPQHF | TGTGCCAGCAGCCCGCAGGGGGGTCCGCCCCAGCATTTT
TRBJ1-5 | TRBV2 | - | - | CASRARSVNQPQHF | TGTGCCAGCAGGGCACGGTCCGTTAATCAGCCCCAGCATTTT
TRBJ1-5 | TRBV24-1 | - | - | CATSDPTGTSNQPQHF | TGTGCCACCAGTGATCCGACAGGAACTAGCAATCAGCCCCAGCATTTT
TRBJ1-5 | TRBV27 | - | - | CASPSAGHLCRQPQHF | TGTGCCAGCCCCTCAGCCGGGCACCTGTGTCGTCAGCCCCAGCATTTT
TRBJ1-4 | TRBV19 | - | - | CASSMRTEEKLFF | TGTGCCAGTAGTATGCGGACAGAGGAAAAACTGTTTTTT
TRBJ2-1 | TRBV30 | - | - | CAWSVSNEQFF | TGTGCCTGGAGTGTGAGCAATGAGCAGTTCTTC
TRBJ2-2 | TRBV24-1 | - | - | CATSEAGVTGELFF | TGTGCCACCAGTGAAGCAGGGGTCACCGGGGAGCTGTTTTTT
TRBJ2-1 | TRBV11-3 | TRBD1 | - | CASSLTGGEGREQFF | TGTGCCAGCAGCCTGACAGGGGGTGAAGGTCGGGAGCAGTTCTTC